This T cell receptor (beta chain) derives from a study of T-cell memory formation after mild COVID-19. The overall study: Clusters were largely donor specific.

As for this clonotype: What it binds is not known.

CDR1 and CDR2 (germline): MNHEY, SVGAGI. V was cut by 4 bases and J by 8 bases, with 17 bases left in between. The CDR3 runs to 14 residues. TCRdb reanalysed the 5' RACE reads using MiXCR and keeps one entry per CDR3 protein. This sample has around 400,000 distinct CDR3 sequences; about 24% occur once, and the top ten carry 8.5% to 10%. The study's findings and limits: Pre-infection memory carried some responding clones, suggesting that cross-reactive memory joined. Chiefly within CM and EM were the contracting CD4+ clones; CD8+ ones were within EMRA. Nothing showed for sure that second-wave clones peaking on day 37 were SARS-CoV-2 specific.

The specimen was PBMCs or a T cell subset sorted from them (not recorded which). V gene TRBV6-5 combines with J gene TRBJ1-2; unclear D gene. The clonotype was recovered from an adult woman who had mild COVID-19 (a few samples of this study predate the infection). Cell type and time point are not known. The CDR3 region has the DNA TGTGCCAGCAGTTCCGCGGACGGTCTGCGAGGCTACACCTTC. Protein sequence: CASSSADGLRGYTF.